This is a list of T cell receptor beta chains from one sample in a study of T-cell memory formation after mild COVID-19. MiXCR was run by TCRdb on the 5' RACE reads, yielding one entry per CDR3 protein. The data hold about 13,000 distinct CDR3 sequences, with 16% observed a single time. Material: PBMCs or a T cell subset sorted from them (not recorded which). The receptors come from a man aged 18 to 30 who had mild COVID-19 (a few samples of this study predate the infection). Cell type and time point are not known. CDR3s include the opening cysteine and the closing phenylalanine or tryptophan. The D gene is left open where the match is weak. Clone size is shown for a subset of rows, as once, few, many or a class of expanded clone.

cdr3_nt,cdr3_aa,v_call,d_call,j_call,cdr3_length,clone_size
TGTGCCAGCAGCGTAGAGAGCGGGGGAAGCACAGATACGCAGTATTTT,CASSVESGGSTDTQYF,TRBV9,TRBD2,TRBJ2-3,16,many
TGTGCCAGCAGCTGTACGCTCGGGACGACATGGGCAACTAATGAAAAACTGTTTTTT,CASSCTLGTTWATNEKLFF,TRBV7-2,.,TRBJ1-4,19,many
TGTGCCAGCAGCCAAGATCTTGGCTACGGTGAAAAACTGTTTTTT,CASSQDLGYGEKLFF,TRBV3-1,.,TRBJ1-4,15,few
TGCAGTGCGAGGCGCGCAGGCGGGGGCGGATATAGCAATCAGCCCCAGCATTTT,CSARRAGGGGYSNQPQHF,TRBV20-1,.,TRBJ1-5,18,many
TGCGCCAGCAGCCGAGAATCGATCCGGGAAAAACTGTTTTTT,CASSRESIREKLFF,TRBV5-1,.,TRBJ1-4,14,.
TGTGCCAGCAGTTTTCAGGGATCGTACCAAGAGACCCAGTACTTC,CASSFQGSYQETQYF,TRBV28,.,TRBJ2-5,15,many
TGCAGCGTTGAGTGCCGCGGGTTCTACAATGAGCAGTTCTTC,CSVECRGFYNEQFF,TRBV29-1,.,TRBJ2-1,14,few
TGTGCCAGCAGTTTAGAGGGCAGGACGGAAATTAATGAAGCTTTCTTT,CASSLEGRTEINEAFF,TRBV27,.,TRBJ1-1,16,.
TGTGCCAGCAGTTCGCGGCTAGCGGGACAGAGCTCCTACGAGCAGTACTTC,CASSSRLAGQSSYEQYF,TRBV27,TRBD2,TRBJ2-7,17,many
TGTGCCAGCCGCCTCCGGGACAGGGATAGGTACTCTGGGGCCAACGTCCTGACTTTC,CASRLRDRDRYSGANVLTF,TRBV2,TRBD1,TRBJ2-6,19,.
TGTGCCAGCACCCGAGGGGAGCAAGAGACCCAGTACTTC,CASTRGEQETQYF,TRBV6-5,.,TRBJ2-5,13,many
TGCAGCGTTGATTTTCTGGGGTTGCCTGGCCAAGAGACCCAGTACTTC,CSVDFLGLPGQETQYF,TRBV29-1,.,TRBJ2-5,16,many
TGCGCCAGCAGCCAGGCCCCCGGCTTGTGGACCCAGTACTTC,CASSQAPGLWTQYF,TRBV4-3,.,TRBJ2-5,14,many
TGCGCCAGCAGCGCTAGACTAGCGGGGGAGGGGAATGAGCAGTTCTTC,CASSARLAGEGNEQFF,TRBV5-1,TRBD2,TRBJ2-1,16,many
TGTGCTAGTGGTTTGGTCCCAGTCGACAGGGGGCCTTACAATGAGCAGTTCTTC,CASGLVPVDRGPYNEQFF,TRBV12-5,TRBD1,TRBJ2-1,18,few
TGTGCCATCAGTGAGGGCAGCCGGCGCCTCGAGCAGTACTTC,CAISEGSRRLEQYF,TRBV10-3,.,TRBJ2-7,14,many
TGTGCCAGCAGACCCACAGGGTTTTGGGAGACCCAGTACTTC,CASRPTGFWETQYF,TRBV2,.,TRBJ2-5,14,few
TGTGCCAGCAGCGTCACTAGCGCAGATACGCAGTATTTT,CASSVTSADTQYF,TRBV5-4,TRBD2,TRBJ2-3,13,.
TGTGCCAGCAGTCAAGTGGAAGAGACCCAGTACTTC,CASSQVEETQYF,TRBV12-3/TRBV12-4,.,TRBJ2-5,12,many
TGTGCCAGCAGTGCTGGTACAGGGGTACCCCTCCACTTT,CASSAGTGVPLHF,TRBV6-4,TRBD1,TRBJ1-6,13,few
TGTGCCAGCTCTCCGACTGTGACTAGCACAGATACGCAGTATTTT,CASSPTVTSTDTQYF,TRBV18,.,TRBJ2-3,15,few
TGTGCCAGCAGCTTAGTGGGGACAGGGGTCTATGACACCATATATTTT,CASSLVGTGVYDTIYF,TRBV7-8,TRBD1,TRBJ1-3,16,many
TGTGCCAGCAGTTACTCGATGTACAATGAGCAGTTCTTC,CASSYSMYNEQFF,TRBV6-5,.,TRBJ2-1,13,.
TGTGCCAGCAGTGAAGGGGTAACAGAGACCCAGTACTTC,CASSEGVTETQYF,TRBV25-1,.,TRBJ2-5,13,once
TGTGCCAGTAGCCCCGGAACTAGATCTAGCACAGATACGCAGTATTTT,CASSPGTRSSTDTQYF,TRBV19,.,TRBJ2-3,16,few
TGCGCCAGCAGCCAGATGGAGTCTAGGGACAGGGGCCATGAGGCCTTC,CASSQMESRDRGHEAF,TRBV4-3,TRBD1,TRBJ1-2,16,many
TGTGCCAGCAGTTACTCTGTCCGTGACAAAAACATTCAGTACTTC,CASSYSVRDKNIQYF,TRBV6-2/TRBV6-3,.,TRBJ2-4,15,many
TGTGCCAGCAGAATAAGAGGGGCAGGGAGGAAACTGTTTTTT,CASRIRGAGRKLFF,TRBV12-3/TRBV12-4,.,TRBJ1-4,14,many
TGTGCCATCAGTGAAGGCCCGTCGGGCTATGGCTACACCTTC,CAISEGPSGYGYTF,TRBV10-3,.,TRBJ1-2,14,many
TGTGCCAGCAGTGAATTAGCGGGGGGGCCAGAGACCCAGTACTTC,CASSELAGGPETQYF,TRBV6-1,TRBD2,TRBJ2-5,15,.
TGTGCCAGCAGCTCTGGGACAGGGAATGAGCAGTTCTTC,CASSSGTGNEQFF,TRBV7-6,TRBD1,TRBJ2-1,13,many
TGTGCCAGCAGTTGGACAGGGGGACTCGGGTACGAGCAGTACTTC,CASSWTGGLGYEQYF,TRBV12-3/TRBV12-4,TRBD1,TRBJ2-7,15,many
TGTGCCAGCAGTTACTCGATCAGGGTCGAGACCCAGTACTTC,CASSYSIRVETQYF,TRBV6-2/TRBV6-3,.,TRBJ2-5,14,many
TGTGCCAGCAGCCAAGAAGGGACAGGGACTAATTCACCCCTCCACTTT,CASSQEGTGTNSPLHF,TRBV3-1,TRBD1,TRBJ1-6,16,many
TGTGCCAGCAGCTCCCTGGTGGGATTAGCCAAAAACATTCAGTACTTC,CASSSLVGLAKNIQYF,TRBV5-4,.,TRBJ2-4,16,many
TGTGCCAGCAGCTTATCCCACAGTCCCCAAGAGACCCAGTACTTC,CASSLSHSPQETQYF,TRBV7-9,.,TRBJ2-5,15,many
TGTGCCAGCAGCCGCTGGGACAGGCTCACCGGGGAGCTGTTTTTT,CASSRWDRLTGELFF,TRBV7-3,TRBD1,TRBJ2-2,15,many
TGTGCCACACAGGGGGCGGGTGAAAAACTGTTTTTT,CATQGAGEKLFF,TRBV6-6,TRBD1,TRBJ1-4,12,many
TGTGCCAGCAGTTACTCAGATACGCAGTATTTT,CASSYSDTQYF,TRBV6-5,.,TRBJ2-3,11,few
TGTGCCAGCAGTACAGGACAGGGGAGTCATGGCTACACCTTC,CASSTGQGSHGYTF,TRBV27,TRBD1,TRBJ1-2,14,many
TGCGCCAGCAGCCCTGAGGACCATTTGGAGCCCCAGCATTTT,CASSPEDHLEPQHF,TRBV4-1,.,TRBJ1-5,14,many
TGTGCCAGCAGTCCAAGTTCAGGGTATATGGGTGAGCAGTTCTTC,CASSPSSGYMGEQFF,TRBV6-1,.,TRBJ2-1,15,many
TGCGCCAGCAGCTTAAACCTCGGGAAAGAGACCCAGTACTTC,CASSLNLGKETQYF,TRBV5-1,.,TRBJ2-5,14,once
TGTGCCAGCAGTTACTCGGGCGTCCACGAGCAGTACTTC,CASSYSGVHEQYF,TRBV6-5,.,TRBJ2-7,13,few
TGCGCCAGCAGCTTGGGAGGTTTGGTCCCTGAAGCTTTCTTT,CASSLGGLVPEAFF,TRBV5-1,.,TRBJ1-1,14,many
TGTGCCAGCAGCCCGAGCATCCCGGGACAGATAATAAATAGCAATCAGCCCCAGCATTTT,CASSPSIPGQIINSNQPQHF,TRBV7-6,TRBD1,TRBJ1-5,20,few
TGCGCCAGCAGCTTGTACCAGGGCAACACTGAAGCTTTCTTT,CASSLYQGNTEAFF,TRBV5-1,.,TRBJ1-1,14,few
TGTGCCAGTAGTATATTCGCAGGGGTCAATCAGCCCCAGCATTTT,CASSIFAGVNQPQHF,TRBV19,.,TRBJ1-5,15,few
TGTGCCACCAGCATCCCTAGTAACACCATATATTTT,CATSIPSNTIYF,TRBV15,.,TRBJ1-3,12,many
TGTGCCAGCAGCGAGGGGGAGGGGGTAGCACAGGTTGAGCAGTTCTTC,CASSEGEGVAQVEQFF,TRBV9,.,TRBJ2-1,16,many
TGTGCCAGCAGTTTAACGTGGCTTTCACCCCTCCACTTT,CASSLTWLSPLHF,TRBV27,.,TRBJ1-6,13,many
TGCACCAGCAGCCAACGGGGTTCGGCGTACAATGAGCAGTTCTTC,CTSSQRGSAYNEQFF,TRBV1,.,TRBJ2-1,15,few
TGTGCCAGCAGCTGGACCTACCCCGTCCGGGACGCTCGGGATCAGCCCCAGCATTTT,CASSWTYPVRDARDQPQHF,TRBV7-2,.,TRBJ1-5,19,.
TGTGCCAGCAGCCCCCGAGGGCGGGGGGGCACAGATACGCAGTATTTT,CASSPRGRGGTDTQYF,TRBV7-9,TRBD2,TRBJ2-3,16,.
TGTGCCAGCAGTGACGGGCGGACTGAAGCTTTCTTT,CASSDGRTEAFF,TRBV6-4,.,TRBJ1-1,12,many
TGTGCCAGCAGCCCGGGGACTAGCGCAGATACGCAGTATTTT,CASSPGTSADTQYF,TRBV7-2,TRBD2,TRBJ2-3,14,.
TGTGCCAGCAGCCACCTCCTAACAAGGGGGAACAGGGACGAGCAGTACTTC,CASSHLLTRGNRDEQYF,TRBV14,.,TRBJ2-7,17,.